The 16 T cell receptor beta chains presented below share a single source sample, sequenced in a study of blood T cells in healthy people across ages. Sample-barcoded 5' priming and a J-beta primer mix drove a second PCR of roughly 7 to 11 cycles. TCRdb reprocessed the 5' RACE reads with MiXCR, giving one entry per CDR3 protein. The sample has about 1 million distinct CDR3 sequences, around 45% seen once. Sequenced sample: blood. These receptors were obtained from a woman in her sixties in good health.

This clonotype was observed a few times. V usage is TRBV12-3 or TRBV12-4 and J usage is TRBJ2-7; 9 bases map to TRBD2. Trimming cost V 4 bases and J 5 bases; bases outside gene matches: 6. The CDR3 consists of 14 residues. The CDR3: CASSWLAGVDEQYF. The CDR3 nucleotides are TGTGCCAGCAGTTGGTTAGCGGGAGTTGACGAGCAGTACTTC.

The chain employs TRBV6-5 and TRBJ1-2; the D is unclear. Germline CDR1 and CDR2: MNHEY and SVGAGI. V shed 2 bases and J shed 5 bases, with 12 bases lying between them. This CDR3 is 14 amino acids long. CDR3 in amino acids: CASSYNGEPYGYTF. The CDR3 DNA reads TGTGCCAGCAGTTACAATGGGGAGCCGTATGGCTACACCTTC.

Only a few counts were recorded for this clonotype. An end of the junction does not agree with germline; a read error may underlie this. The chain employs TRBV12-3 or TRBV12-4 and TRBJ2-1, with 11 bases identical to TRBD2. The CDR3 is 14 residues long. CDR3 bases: TGTGCCAGCAGTGTAGCGGGAGGGCCGGGTGAGCAGTTCTTC. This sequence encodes CASSVAGGPGEQFF.

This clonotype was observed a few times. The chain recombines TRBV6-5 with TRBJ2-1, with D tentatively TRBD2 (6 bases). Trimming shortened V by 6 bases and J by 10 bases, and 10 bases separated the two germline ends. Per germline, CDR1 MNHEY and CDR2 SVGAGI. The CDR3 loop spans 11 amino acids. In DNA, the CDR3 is TGTGCCAGCAGGGGAGGAGAGGAGCAGTTCTTC. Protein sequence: CASRGGEEQFF.

CDR3 in amino acids: CASSRAGAQYEQYF. The CDR3 DNA is TGTGCCAGCAGTAGGGCGGGAGCCCAATACGAGCAGTACTTC. The rearrangement joins TRBV7-9 to TRBJ2-7; TRBD2 matches at 7 bases. From germline, CDR1 is SEHNR and CDR2 FQNEAQ (reference sequence). After removal of 6 bases from V and 4 bases from J, the junction contained 9 bases not matched to a gene. The CDR3 has 14 amino acids.

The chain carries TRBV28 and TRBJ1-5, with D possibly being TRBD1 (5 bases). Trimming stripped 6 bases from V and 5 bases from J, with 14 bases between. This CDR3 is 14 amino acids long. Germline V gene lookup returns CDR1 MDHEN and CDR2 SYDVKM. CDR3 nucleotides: TGTGCCAGCAGCCGGGACCGGCCGGATCAGCCCCAGCATTTT. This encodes CASSRDRPDQPQHF. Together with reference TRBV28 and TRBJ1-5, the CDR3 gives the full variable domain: DVKVTQSSRYLVKRTGEKVFLECVQDMDHENMFWYRQDPGLGLRLIYFSYDVKMKEKGDIPEGYSVSREKKERFSLILESASTNQTSMYLCASSRDRPDQPQHFGDGTRLSIL.

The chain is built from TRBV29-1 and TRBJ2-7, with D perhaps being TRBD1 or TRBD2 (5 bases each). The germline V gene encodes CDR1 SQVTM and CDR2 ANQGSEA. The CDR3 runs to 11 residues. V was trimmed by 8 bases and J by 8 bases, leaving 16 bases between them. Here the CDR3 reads CSTGEGTKQYF. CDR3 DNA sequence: TGCAGCACCGGAGAGGGGACGAAGCAGTACTTC.

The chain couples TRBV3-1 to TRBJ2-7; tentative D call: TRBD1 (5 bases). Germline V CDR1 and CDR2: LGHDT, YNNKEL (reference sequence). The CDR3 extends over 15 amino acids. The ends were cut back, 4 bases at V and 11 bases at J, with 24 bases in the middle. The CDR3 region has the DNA TGTGCCAGCAGCCCCCGGGTAGGGGATCAAGAGACCAAGTACTTC. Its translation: CASSPRVGDQETKYF.

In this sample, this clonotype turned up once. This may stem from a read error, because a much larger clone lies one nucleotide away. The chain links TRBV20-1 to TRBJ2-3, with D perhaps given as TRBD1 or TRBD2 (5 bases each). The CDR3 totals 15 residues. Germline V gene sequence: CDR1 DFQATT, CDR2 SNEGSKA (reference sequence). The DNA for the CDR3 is TGCAGTACTAGAGCTTCAGGGTCCGGCACAGATACGCAGTATTTT. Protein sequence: CSTRASGSGTDTQYF.

The DNA for the CDR3 is TGCAGCGTAGGCCGGGACAGCAATGAAAAACTGTTTTTT. This codes for CSVGRDSNEKLFF. The chain recombines TRBV29-1 with TRBJ1-4, with TRBD1 identical over 7 bases. V trimming: 6 bases; J trimming: 5 bases; junction bases outside the gene matches: 6. Germline assignment: CDR1 SQVTM and CDR2 ANQGSEA. The CDR3 covers 13 residues.

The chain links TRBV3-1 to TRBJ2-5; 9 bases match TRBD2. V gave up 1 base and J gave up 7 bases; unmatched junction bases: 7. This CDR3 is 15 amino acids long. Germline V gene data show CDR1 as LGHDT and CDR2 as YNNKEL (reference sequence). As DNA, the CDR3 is TGTGCCAGCAGCCAAGCGAGGACTAGCGCTGGGACCCAGTACTTC. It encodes CASSQARTSAGTQYF.

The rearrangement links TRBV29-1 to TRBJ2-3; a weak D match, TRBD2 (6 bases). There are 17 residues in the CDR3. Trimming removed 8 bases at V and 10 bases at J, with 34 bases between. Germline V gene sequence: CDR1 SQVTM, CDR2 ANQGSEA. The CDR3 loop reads CSTSGTAPVRLAGAQYF. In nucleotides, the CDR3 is TGCAGCACCTCCGGGACTGCCCCTGTACGTCTAGCCGGGGCGCAGTATTTT.

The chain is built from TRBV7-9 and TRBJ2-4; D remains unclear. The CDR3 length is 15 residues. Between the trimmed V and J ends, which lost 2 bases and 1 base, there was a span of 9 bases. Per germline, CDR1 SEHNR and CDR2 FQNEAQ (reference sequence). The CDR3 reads CASSLLPTAKNIQYF. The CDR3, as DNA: TGTGCCAGCAGCTTACTTCCGACGGCCAAAAACATTCAGTACTTC.

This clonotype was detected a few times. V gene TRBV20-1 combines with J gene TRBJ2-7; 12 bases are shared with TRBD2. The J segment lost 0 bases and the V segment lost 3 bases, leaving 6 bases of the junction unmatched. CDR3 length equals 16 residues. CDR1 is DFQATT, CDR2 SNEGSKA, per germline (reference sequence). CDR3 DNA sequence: TGCAGTGCTAGGCTAGCGGGAGGGAGGAGCTCCTACGAGCAGTACTTC. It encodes CSARLAGGRSSYEQYF.

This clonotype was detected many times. This CDR3 reads CASSTRTGPNPYF. CDR3 nucleotide sequence: TGTGCCAGCAGCACCCGGACAGGACCGAACCCGTACTTC. The V gene is TRBV13, the J gene TRBJ2-7; 7 bases align to TRBD1. The CDR3 runs 13 residues. Germline CDR1 is PRHDT and CDR2 is FYEKMQ (reference sequence). V lost 5 bases to trimming and J lost 12 bases; unmatched junction nucleotides: 13. The full variable domain, with the rest looked up from reference TRBV13 and TRBJ2-7, is AAGVIQSPRHLIKEKRETATLKCYPIPRHDTVYWYQQGPGQDPQFLISFYEKMQSDKGSIPDRFSAQQFSDYHSELNMSSLELGDSALYFCASSTRTGPNPYFGPGTRLTVT.

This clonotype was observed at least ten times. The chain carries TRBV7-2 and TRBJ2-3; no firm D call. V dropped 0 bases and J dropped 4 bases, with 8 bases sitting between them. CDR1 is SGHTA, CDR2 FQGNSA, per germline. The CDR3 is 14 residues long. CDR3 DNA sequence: TGTGCCAGCAGCTTAGCCCAGTCGGCAGATACGCAGTATTTT. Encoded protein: CASSLAQSADTQYF.